This T cell receptor (beta chain) was sequenced during a study of blood T cell repertoires in COVID-19. Study at large: Researchers got acute and convalescent COVID-19 samples from the United States, Italy and Spain.

Participant age was roughly 18 to 90 years, and participants resided in about two dozen US areas. Donors of Cohort 3 who recovered were those that had two negative PCRs, clearance, or symptom resolution. CDR3 length: 17 amino acids. V lost 4 bases, J lost 6 bases, and 14 bases stayed unmatched. Germline loops: CDR1 MGHDK, CDR2 SYGVNS. Authors' methods: By means of reference gene primer amplification, nucleated cell counts were estimated. Only in-frame clones appear in the TCRdb table, and some are missing; sequencing was by immunoSEQ multiplex PCR. V and J calls and clone size are given by that table; D and trimming were obtained from the DNA. Among 200,000 to 250,000 clones listed, about 80% were seen once.

The rearrangement joins TRBV25-1 to TRBJ2-3; TRBD1 agrees at 9 bases. The TCR was taken from a man between 60 and 75 years old who had recovered from COVID-19. What was sequenced was PBMCs or T cells enriched from blood (not recorded which). DNA of the CDR3: TGTGCCAGCAGTGCCCAGGGTGGGACAGGGATATGGGATACGCAGTATTTT. Its protein product is CASSAQGGTGIWDTQYF.